This T cell receptor (beta chain) comes out of a study of PD-1 blockade in classical Hodgkin lymphoma. General study results and limits: The repertoire differences lack a defined cause, possibly disease activity or prior therapy. Baseline TCR diversity was reportedly lower in newly diagnosed patients than in healthy donors. It was reported as lower still in relapsed/refractory patients.

Sequenced by immunoSEQ multiplex PCR; TCRdb stores in-frame clones only, minus some. This sample has under 20,000 clones, with about 90% found just once. Germline V gives CDR1 MDHEN, CDR2 SYDVKM. V dropped 4 bases and J dropped 4 bases, with 18 bases sitting between them. The CDR3 is 16 residues long. The time point was: newly diagnosed, previously untreated cHL patient sample. Newly diagnosed classical Hodgkin lymphoma PBMCs, still untreated, provided the comparison samples. About this clone itself: Antigen unknown.

The clonotype comes from a human donor with classical Hodgkin lymphoma. The chain couples TRBV28 to TRBJ2-3; TRBD2 is a possible D gene (7 bases). Sequenced: peripheral blood mononuclear cells (PBMCs). In DNA form, the CDR3 reads TGTGCCAGCAGTTCCCCGGGGGGCGTGTCGTCAGATACGCAGTATTTT. It translates to CASSSPGGVSSDTQYF.